Below, 21 T cell receptor beta chains from the same sample are listed, as sequenced in a study of blood T cell repertoires in COVID-19. Assay used: immunoSEQ multiplex PCR; TCRdb lists only in-frame clones, some missing. In the table there are a few hundred thousand clones, 85% to 90% of which are singletons. The sequenced sample was peripheral blood. The receptors shown here come from a woman in her 70s with active or convalescent COVID-19.

The chain recombines TRBV7-9 with TRBJ2-7; TRBD1 might be the D (6 bases). The CDR3 runs 15 residues. Trimming removed 2 bases at V and 2 bases at J, with 13 bases between. CDR1 and CDR2 from the germline V gene are SEHNR and FQNEAQ (reference sequence). Here the CDR3 reads CASSLSQGKTYEQYF. In nucleotides, the CDR3 is TGTGCCAGCAGCTTATCTCAGGGGAAGACCTACGAGCAGTACTTC. The entire variable domain, with the rest obtained from reference TRBV7-9 and TRBJ2-7, is as follows: DTGVSQNPRHKITKRGQNVTFRCDPISEHNRLYWYRQTLGQGPEFLTYFQNEAQLEKSRLLSDRFSAERPKGSFSTLEIQRTEQGDSAMYLCASSLSQGKTYEQYFGPGTRLTVT.

This clone appeared a single time. The genes are TRBV19 and TRBJ1-2, with 7 bases aligning to TRBD1. This CDR3 has 13 residues. The germline V gene has CDR1 LNHDA and CDR2 SQIVND (reference sequence). The CDR3 coding sequence is TGTGCTGCCGGGGCGCAGGGGGACTATGGCTACACCTTC. Its translation: CAAGAQGDYGYTF.

The chain uses TRBV5-1 and TRBJ2-6, with TRBD2 identical over 7 bases. Germline V gene sequence: CDR1 SGHRS, CDR2 YFSETQ. With 9 bases clipped from V and 0 bases from J, the junction kept 12 bases outside the gene matches. This CDR3 region has 17 residues. CDR3 amino acids: CATHRGDAVSGANVLTF. The CDR3, as DNA: TGCGCCACCCACCGGGGGGACGCTGTCTCTGGGGCCAACGTCCTGACTTTC.

The J gene is TRBJ2-1, the V gene TRBV11-3, with TRBD2 identical over 12 bases. The CDR3 is 16 residues long. V was pared by 5 bases and J by 9 bases, with 11 bases of the junction left unmatched. CDR1 is SGHNT and CDR2 is YENEEA in the germline V gene. The DNA for the CDR3 is TGTGCCAGCAGCCCCCACGCGACTAGCGGGGGAGGTGAGCAGTTCTTC. This codes for CASSPHATSGGGEQFF.

The chain links TRBV4-3 to TRBJ2-7, with TRBD1 matching over 8 bases. V lost 4 bases to trimming and J lost 2 bases; unmatched junction nucleotides: 4. The CDR3 extends over 14 amino acids. Per the germline V gene, CDR1 is LGHNA and CDR2 is YSLEER. Written as DNA, the CDR3 is TGCGCCAGCAGCCGCAGACAGGGGCCCTACGAGCAGTACTTC. Protein: CASSRRQGPYEQYF.

The V and J genes are TRBV4-3 and TRBJ1-5; D call uncertain. The germline gives CDR1 LGHNA, CDR2 YSLEER. Trimming left V 0 bases short and J 12 bases short, with 12 bases between. The CDR3 has 13 amino acids. CDR3 nucleotide sequence: TGCGCCAGCAGCCAAGATATGCGGGAGGTCCAGCATTTT. This translates into CASSQDMREVQHF.

The gene calls are TRBV19 and TRBJ1-3, with D tentatively TRBD1 (6 bases). V lost 11 bases, J lost 3 bases, and 11 bases lay in between. The CDR3 is made up of 12 amino acids. The germline CDR1 and CDR2 sequences are LNHDA and SQIVND (reference sequence). CDR3 bases: TGTGCCGCAAGGGGGTTTGGAAACACCATATATTTT. It specifies CAARGFGNTIYF. The variable domain in full, with the rest retrieved from reference TRBV19 and TRBJ1-3, is DGGITQSPKYLFRKEGQNVTLSCEQNLNHDAMYWYRQDPGQGLRLIYYSQIVNDFQKGDIAEGYSVSREKKESFPLTVTSAQKNPTAFYLCAARGFGNTIYFGEGSWLTVV.

CDR3 amino acids: CASSKTVNTEAFF. DNA of the CDR3: TGTGCCAGCAGCAAGACTGTGAACACTGAAGCTTTCTTT. The chain joins TRBV7-2 to TRBJ1-1; D call uncertain. Germline CDR1 SGHTA, CDR2 FQGNSA. This CDR3 has 13 amino acids. V dropped 5 bases and J dropped 0 bases, with 7 bases sitting between them.

This clone was detected once. This chain joins TRBV29-1 and TRBJ1-4; D may be TRBD1 (5 bases). The CDR3 covers 12 residues. Germline lookup yields CDR1 SQVTM and CDR2 ANQGSEA. V lost 6 bases and J lost 6, with 11 bases in between. CDR3 region: CSVGGVDEKLFF. The CDR3 coding sequence is TGCAGCGTGGGGGGTGTCGATGAAAAACTGTTTTTT.

The chain joins TRBV15 to TRBJ2-1; D may be TRBD2 (5 bases). The CDR3 has 16 residues. Germline V lookup: CDR1 LNHNV, CDR2 YYDKDF (reference sequence). The V gene lost 0 bases and the J gene lost 9 bases, with 18 bases spanning the gap. DNA of the CDR3: TGTGCCACCAGCAGAGATTTGGAGGAAGGGTACGGTGAGCAGTTCTTC. Its translation: CATSRDLEEGYGEQFF. Looking up the rest from reference TRBV15 and TRBJ2-1 gives the full variable domain: DAMVIQNPRYQVTQFGKPVTLSCSQTLNHNVMYWYQQKSSQAPKLLFHYYDKDFNNEADTPDNFQSRRPNTSFCFLDIRSPGLGDTAMYLCATSRDLEEGYGEQFFGPGTRLTVL.

This clone was seen just once. The V call is TRBV29-1, the J call TRBJ2-1, with D possibly TRBD1 on 6 matching bases. CDR3 size: 15 residues. The germline V gene encodes CDR1 SQVTM and CDR2 ANQGSEA. The ends were cut back, 7 bases at V and 10 bases at J, with 26 bases in the middle. The CDR3 sequence: CSADKGEVLFGEQFF. Here the CDR3 DNA reads TGCAGCGCAGATAAGGGGGAAGTGCTTTTTGGCGAGCAGTTCTTC.

The chain has TRBV4-3 and TRBJ2-7, with D perhaps matching TRBD1 (6 bases). Germline CDR1 is LGHNA and CDR2 is YSLEER. V lost 1 base and J 7 bases, leaving 14 bases between the germline ends. The CDR3 consists of 14 residues. CDR3 DNA sequence: TGCGCCAGCAGCCAAGGCAGGGGTCAGTATGAGCAGTACTTC. This gives the protein CASSQGRGQYEQYF.

This chain connects TRBV24-1 to TRBJ2-3; D possibly corresponds to TRBD2 (5 bases). CDR1 KGHDR and CDR2 SFDVKD come from the germline V gene. This CDR3 is built from 18 residues. Trimming stripped 4 bases from V and 6 bases from J, with 25 bases between. The CDR3, as DNA: TGTGCCACCAGTGACCCCTTAAGAGGGCGGCCCTCCCTGGATACGCAGTATTTT. This codes for CATSDPLRGRPSLDTQYF.

The rearrangement links TRBV7-9 to TRBJ1-3; no reliable D call. This CDR3 is built from 15 residues. In germline, CDR1 is SEHNR, CDR2 FQNEAQ (reference sequence). Trimming left V 7 bases short and J 0 bases short, with 13 bases between. Here the CDR3 reads CASNLDDTSGNTIYF. CDR3 nucleotides: TGTGCCAGCAACCTCGACGACACCTCTGGAAACACCATATATTTT.

V usage is TRBV24-1 and J usage is TRBJ2-3; tentative D call: TRBD1 (6 bases). CDR1 and CDR2 (germline): KGHDR, SFDVKD. Between the trimmed V and J ends, which lost 0 bases and 6 bases, there was a span of 18 bases. The CDR3 is made up of 17 amino acids. This CDR3 reads CATSDLQGAGEKDTQYF. CDR3 in DNA: TGTGCCACCAGTGATTTGCAAGGGGCAGGGGAGAAGGATACGCAGTATTTT.

The chain uses TRBV6-4 and TRBJ1-1, with no clear D. CDR1 is MRHNA, CDR2 SNTAGT, per germline. The CDR3 length is 17 residues. The V gene lost 3 bases and the J gene lost 1 base, with 18 bases spanning the gap. CDR3 sequence reads: CASSEGRLPGRNTEAFF. The CDR3 DNA reads as TGTGCCAGCAGTGAGGGGAGGCTTCCAGGTCGGAACACTGAAGCTTTCTTT.

This chain connects TRBV7-6 to TRBJ1-1; 7 bases agree with TRBD1. The V and J ends lost 5 bases and 0 bases, in that order; junction bases with no gene match: 6. The germline V gene encodes CDR1 SGHVS and CDR2 FNYEAQ. CDR3 length equals 15 residues. The DNA of the CDR3 is TGTGCCAGCAGCCAAAGGACAGGCATGAACACTGAAGCTTTCTTT. It yields the protein CASSQRTGMNTEAFF.

This rearrangement joins TRBV4-2 to TRBJ1-6; D ambiguous. The CDR3 loop spans 16 amino acids. Germline assignment: CDR1 LGHNA and CDR2 YNFKEQ. Between the trimmed V and J ends, which lost 1 base and 0 bases, there was a span of 7 bases. The CDR3 sequence: CASSQGASSYNSPLHF. DNA of the CDR3: TGTGCCAGCAGCCAAGGAGCAAGCTCCTATAATTCACCCCTCCACTTT.

CDR3 loop: CASSPSVQETQYF. The CDR3 DNA reads as TGTGCCAGCAGCCCGTCAGTCCAAGAGACCCAGTACTTC. This chain joins TRBV7-8 and TRBJ2-5; D not resolved. Germline CDR1 and CDR2: SGHVS and FQNEAQ. This CDR3 region has 13 residues. The V end was cut by 5 bases, the J end by 1 base, with 8 bases between. The variable domain in full, with the rest retrieved from reference TRBV7-8 and TRBJ2-5, is GAGVSQSPRYKVAKRGQDVALRCDPISGHVSLFWYQQALGQGPEFLTYFQNEAQLDKSGLPSDRFFAERPEGSVSTLKIQRTQQEDSAVYLCASSPSVQETQYFGPGTRLLVL.

The chain carries TRBV5-1 and TRBJ2-3; TRBD2 aligns across 7 bases. V was clipped by 4 bases and J by 3 bases; unmatched bases: 5. There are 14 residues in the CDR3. Germline values: CDR1 SGHRS, CDR2 YFSETQ. CDR3 coding DNA: TGCGCCAGCAGCCGGGGGGAGGCTACAGATACGCAGTATTTT. Protein product: CASSRGEATDTQYF.

V gene TRBV2 combines with J gene TRBJ1-4; possibly TRBD1 for D (5 bases). CDR1 SNHLY and CDR2 FYNNEI come from the germline V gene. V was shortened by 6 bases and J by 9 bases, with 8 bases between the two germline ends. This CDR3 comprises 11 residues. The CDR3 nucleotides are TGTGCCAGCAGCGGGGGTAAAAAACTGTTTTTT. It is translated as CASSGGKKLFF.